The 25 T cell receptor beta chains listed next were all sequenced from one sample in a study of blood T cell repertoires in COVID-19. TCRdb's table, derived via immunoSEQ multiplex PCR, lists solely in-frame clones and lacks some. The sample holds more than 300,000 clones, about 90% seen once. The specimen sequenced was peripheral blood. All receptors derive from a woman under 40 with COVID-19, enrolled during active disease.

This sequence joins TRBV11-2 and TRBJ2-5, with TRBD2 matching over 9 bases. V shed 4 bases, J shed 5 bases, and the junction held 8 bases outside the gene matches. This CDR3 comprises 15 residues. Germline CDR1 is SGHAT and CDR2 is FQNNGV. Written as DNA, the CDR3 is TGTGCCAGCAGCTCCTTAGCGGGAGCGGCGGAGACCCAGTACTTC. It specifies CASSSLAGAAETQYF. Full variable domain (remainder filled in from reference TRBV11-2 and TRBJ2-5): EAGVAQSPRYKIIEKRQSVAFWCNPISGHATLYWYQQILGQGPKLLIQFQNNGVVDDSQLPKDRFSAERLKGVDSTLKIQPAKLEDSAVYLCASSSLAGAAETQYFGPGTRLLVL.

V usage is TRBV7-2 and J usage is TRBJ1-4; TRBD1 agrees at 10 bases. The V segment lost 5 bases and the J segment 0 bases; nucleotides outside the gene matches: 9. Looked up from germline, CDR1 is SGHTA and CDR2 is FQGNSA. CDR3 length equals 18 residues. CDR3 loop: CASSRRTGGSATNEKLFF. The DNA of the CDR3 is TGTGCCAGCAGCAGGCGGACAGGGGGGAGTGCAACTAATGAAAAACTGTTTTTT.

The chain couples TRBV28 to TRBJ1-3; D is ambiguous. CDR1 is MDHEN and CDR2 is SYDVKM in the germline V gene. Between the trimmed V and J ends, which lost 8 bases and 0 bases, there was a span of 14 bases. The CDR3 sequence is 15 residues long. The CDR3 loop is CASFSPYGSGNTIYF. The CDR3 nucleotides read TGTGCCAGCTTTTCGCCCTACGGCTCTGGAAACACCATATATTTT.

This clone was seen a few times. The chain is built from TRBV25-1 and TRBJ2-1, with 11 bases that match TRBD2. This CDR3 has 16 amino acids. The V segment lost 1 base and the J segment 3 bases; nucleotides outside the gene matches: 2. Germline CDR1 is MGHDK and CDR2 is SYGVNS. The CDR3 spells CASSEWTSGFYNEQFF. In DNA, the CDR3 is TGTGCCAGCAGTGAATGGACTAGCGGGTTCTACAATGAGCAGTTCTTC. The full variable domain, its missing parts supplied by reference TRBV25-1 and TRBJ2-1, is EADIYQTPRYLVIGTGKKITLECSQTMGHDKMYWYQQDPGMELHLIHYSYGVNSTEKGDLSSESTVSRIRTEHFPLTLESARPSHTSQYLCASSEWTSGFYNEQFFGPGTRLTVL.

The chain is built from TRBV6-5 and TRBJ1-1; a weak D match, TRBD1 (5 bases). Germline lookup yields CDR1 MNHEY and CDR2 SVGAGI. The CDR3 spans 14 residues. Trimming took off 1 base at V and 0 bases at J, with 6 bases between the two ends. Here the CDR3 reads CASSYWGMNTEAFF. The CDR3 DNA follows: TGTGCCAGCAGTTACTGGGGCATGAACACTGAAGCTTTCTTT.

The chain uses TRBV2 and TRBJ1-5; D remains ambiguous. The V gene lost 2 bases and the J gene lost 0 bases, with 8 bases spanning the gap. Germline CDR1 reads SNHLY; CDR2 reads FYNNEI. This CDR3 is 15 amino acids long. The CDR3 DNA reads TGTGCCAGCAGTGAAATAAATTATAGCAATCAGCCCCAGCATTTT. Translated: CASSEINYSNQPQHF.

This chain joins TRBV6-2 or TRBV6-3 and TRBJ2-5; 8 bases line up with TRBD1. The CDR3 covers 15 residues. Per germline, CDR1 MNHEY and CDR2 SVGEGT. The V gene end was trimmed by 5 bases and the J gene end by 4 bases; junction bases not matched to a gene: 9. This chain's CDR3 is CASSTPLDRGETQYF. Here the CDR3 DNA reads TGTGCCAGCAGTACACCCCTAGACAGGGGAGAGACCCAGTACTTC.

The chain joins TRBV7-2 to TRBJ2-7, with 13 bases identical to TRBD2. J lost 6 bases, V lost 8 bases, and 10 bases had no gene match. Germline V CDR1 and CDR2: SGHTA, FQGNSA. The CDR3 runs 15 residues. CDR3 bases: TGTGCCAGCGGGGGACTAGCGGGACGCCGGCTCGAGCAGTACTTC. Translation: CASGGLAGRRLEQYF.

The chain links TRBV6-1 to TRBJ2-7, with 10 bases aligning to TRBD2. This CDR3 contains 15 residues. Germline lookup yields CDR1 MNHNS and CDR2 SASEGT. The trim removed 3 bases at V and 3 bases at J, leaving 5 bases unmatched. The CDR3 loop is CASSDFSSGSYEQYF. For the CDR3, the DNA is TGTGCCAGCAGTGATTTTTCTAGCGGGAGCTACGAGCAGTACTTC.

This chain links TRBV11-2 with TRBJ2-1; D uncertain. Germline CDR1 and CDR2: SGHAT and FQNNGV. The CDR3 totals 13 residues. Trimming left V 0 bases short and J 6 bases short, with 6 bases between. The chain's CDR3 is CASSLDRSNEQFF. In nucleotides, the CDR3 is TGTGCCAGCAGCTTAGATAGGAGCAATGAGCAGTTCTTC.

The chain employs TRBV19 and TRBJ2-7; the D gene is possibly TRBD1 (6 bases). V was shortened by 2 bases and J by 3 bases, with 14 bases between the two germline ends. The CDR3 sequence is 15 residues long. CDR1 is LNHDA and CDR2 is SQIVND in the germline V gene (reference sequence). CDR3 DNA: TGTGCCAGTAGTATAATGGGGGACACCAACTACGAGCAGTACTTC. It yields the protein CASSIMGDTNYEQYF.

The sample holds a few counts of this clone. The chain carries TRBV7-2 and TRBJ1-6; weak D call: TRBD1 (6 bases). V gave up 5 bases and J gave up 5 bases, with 10 bases separating them. Looked up from germline, CDR1 is SGHTA and CDR2 is FQGNSA. The CDR3 spans 14 residues. This CDR3 reads CASSPGQHNSPLHF. CDR3 sequence (DNA): TGTGCCAGCAGCCCGGGACAACATAATTCACCCCTCCACTTT. Drawing the rest from reference TRBV7-2 and TRBJ1-6, the complete variable domain is GAGVSQSPSNKVTEKGKDVELRCDPISGHTALYWYRQSLGQGLEFLIYFQGNSAPDKSGLPSDRFSAERTGGSVSTLTIQRTQQEDSAVYLCASSPGQHNSPLHFGNGTRLTVT.

The V gene is TRBV24-1, the J gene TRBJ2-5; TRBD2 might be the D (7 bases). This CDR3 spans 13 amino acids. Germline CDR1 reads KGHDR; CDR2 reads SFDVKD. The V gene lost 6 bases and the J gene lost 4 bases, with 11 bases spanning the gap. The CDR3 spells CATSWGGGETQYF. The CDR3 DNA reads TGTGCCACCAGTTGGGGAGGGGGAGAGACCCAGTACTTC.

The V gene is TRBV19, the J gene TRBJ1-1; D is uncertain. V was clipped by 3 bases and J by 0 bases, with 8 bases between them. The CDR3 covers 14 residues. In germline, CDR1 is LNHDA, CDR2 SQIVND (reference sequence). The CDR3 loop reads CASSMSVMNTEAFF. The CDR3 coding sequence is TGTGCCAGTAGTATGTCGGTTATGAACACTGAAGCTTTCTTT.

In DNA form, the CDR3 reads TGTGCCAGCATCGACAGGGCCTCCTATAATTCACCCCTCCACTTT. Translating it yields CASIDRASYNSPLHF. This rearrangement joins TRBV13 to TRBJ1-6; 7 bases are shared with TRBD1. After removal of 7 bases from V and 0 bases from J, the junction contained 3 bases not matched to a gene. CDR1 and CDR2 from the germline V gene are PRHDT and FYEKMQ (reference sequence). The CDR3 covers 15 residues. The complete variable domain, with remaining parts taken from reference TRBV13 and TRBJ1-6, reads AAGVIQSPRHLIKEKRETATLKCYPIPRHDTVYWYQQGPGQDPQFLISFYEKMQSDKGSIPDRFSAQQFSDYHSELNMSSLELGDSALYFCASIDRASYNSPLHFGNGTRLTVT.

This chain joins TRBV10-3 and TRBJ2-7; D possibly corresponds to TRBD1 (5 bases). Trimming cost V 2 bases and J 0 bases, with 14 bases left between them. Germline CDR1 is ENHRY and CDR2 is SYGVKD. CDR3 length: 16 amino acids. CDR3: CAISEPQVSTSYEQYF. In nucleotides, the CDR3 is TGTGCCATCAGTGAGCCACAGGTGAGCACCTCCTACGAGCAGTACTTC.

The chain uses TRBV6-2 or TRBV6-3 and TRBJ2-5, with D unclear. This CDR3 is 13 amino acids long. CDR1 MNHEY and CDR2 SVGEGT come from the germline V gene. Deletions cut 5 bases from V and 5 bases from J, with 12 bases between. CDR3 residues: CASSARSRETQYF. The CDR3, as DNA: TGTGCCAGCAGTGCTCGGAGCCGGGAGACCCAGTACTTC.

The chain carries TRBV5-1 and TRBJ2-1, with 8 bases that match TRBD1. The CDR3 is 15 residues long. Germline CDR1 and CDR2: SGHRS and YFSETQ. With 7 bases clipped from V and 0 bases from J, the junction kept 6 bases outside the gene matches. CDR3 sequence: CASSLTGGSYNEQFF. The CDR3, as DNA: TGCGCCAGCTCCCTTACAGGGGGCTCCTACAATGAGCAGTTCTTC.

This clone showed up many times. This chain joins TRBV2 and TRBJ2-5; 8 bases are shared with TRBD2. CDR1 and CDR2 (germline): SNHLY, FYNNEI. The CDR3 contains 14 residues. Unmatched junction bases numbered 9, after V lost 8 bases and J lost 4 bases. The CDR3: CASLPGLDGETQYF. The CDR3 DNA follows: TGTGCCAGCCTACCGGGACTAGACGGAGAGACCCAGTACTTC.

CDR3 residues: CAWSVIAGTEAFF. The CDR3 bases are TGTGCCTGGAGTGTAATTGCCGGCACTGAAGCTTTCTTT. The V call is TRBV30, the J call TRBJ1-1, with unresolved D. Germline V gene data show CDR1 as GTSNPN and CDR2 as SVGIG (reference sequence). V was clipped by 0 bases and J by 4 bases, with 9 bases between them. CDR3 length equals 13 residues.

V and J are TRBV19 and TRBJ1-5, with a possible D match to TRBD1 (5 bases). The V gene's germline CDR1 is LNHDA and CDR2 SQIVND (reference sequence). CDR3 length: 15 residues. V dropped 1 base and J dropped 9 bases, with 16 bases sitting between them. CDR3 amino acids: CASSIGARRGGPQHF. For the CDR3, the DNA is TGTGCCAGTAGTATAGGAGCCCGGCGGGGGGGGCCCCAGCATTTT.

The genes are TRBV12-3 or TRBV12-4 and TRBJ2-1; the D is unclear. With 4 bases removed from V and 9 bases from J, the gap between germline ends came to 4 bases. The CDR3 is made up of 10 amino acids. The CDR3 sequence: CASSSGEQFF. Written as DNA, the CDR3 is TGTGCCAGCAGTTCGGGTGAGCAGTTCTTC.

The CDR3 nucleotides are TGTGCCAGCAGTCCAAGTATAGCGGGACCCACAGATACGCAGTATTTT. Translated: CASSPSIAGPTDTQYF. This chain joins TRBV28 and TRBJ2-3; 8 bases match TRBD2. CDR1 MDHEN and CDR2 SYDVKM come from the germline V gene. The CDR3 is 16 amino acids. J was trimmed by 2 bases and V by 5 bases; bases with no gene match: 9.

The J gene is TRBJ2-2, the V gene TRBV27, with 7 bases identical to TRBD1. This CDR3 contains 17 residues. The germline CDR1 and CDR2 sequences are MNHEY and SMNVEV (reference sequence). V shed 5 bases, J shed 6 bases, and the junction held 15 bases outside the gene matches. CDR3: CASSLTQGSVFPGELFF. CDR3 bases: TGTGCCAGCAGTCTGACACAGGGGTCAGTTTTCCCCGGGGAGCTGTTTTTT.

This clone has just a few counts. The rearrangement links TRBV6-4 to TRBJ2-1; 7 bases agree with TRBD1. Germline V lookup: CDR1 MRHNA, CDR2 SNTAGT. Trimming cost V 6 bases and J 5 bases; bases outside gene matches: 13. The CDR3 length is 16 residues. The CDR3 here is CASSDTQGRGDNEQFF. For the CDR3, the DNA is TGTGCCAGCAGCGACACACAGGGGAGAGGGGACAATGAGCAGTTCTTC.